These 4 T cell receptor beta chains were sequenced from one sample in a study of T cell responses to AZD1222 COVID-19 vaccine. The table came from immunoSEQ multiplex PCR; TCRdb's copy has only in-frame clones and leaves some out. In the table there are 130,000 to 150,000 clones, around 86% of which are singletons. The specimen comprised peripheral blood, sampled on day 0 of MenACWY control vaccination. These TCRs come from an adult in good health.

The chain combines TRBV3-1 (or the pseudogene TRBV3-2) with TRBJ2-1; D is unclear. CDR3 length equals 13 residues. The V end lost 3 bases, the J end lost 6 bases, and 9 bases lay between the germline ends. The V gene's germline CDR1 is LGHDT and CDR2 YNNKEL (reference sequence). The CDR3 here is CASSQARLNEQFF. In DNA form, the CDR3 reads TGTGCCAGCAGCCAGGCCAGGCTCAATGAGCAGTTCTTC.

This clone was recorded once. The rearrangement joins TRBV6-1 to TRBJ1-2; tentative D call: TRBD1 (5 bases). There are 13 residues in the CDR3. Germline V lookup: CDR1 MNHNS, CDR2 SASEGT. Trimming took 2 bases from V and 5 from J, leaving 9 bases between them. In DNA, the CDR3 is TGTGCCAGCAGTGAATCGAGACAGTATGGCTACACCTTC. Encoded protein: CASSESRQYGYTF.

The chain couples TRBV5-6 to TRBJ2-7, with D perhaps matching TRBD1 (5 bases). V dropped 4 bases and J dropped 2 bases, with 13 bases sitting between them. Germline V lookup: CDR1 SGHDT, CDR2 YYEEEE. CDR3 length equals 14 residues. CDR3 in amino acids: CASSRPRQTYEQYV. CDR3 nucleotide sequence: TGTGCCAGCAGCAGACCCCGACAGACCTACGAGCAGTACGTC.

This clone was detected a few times. V gene TRBV27 combines with J gene TRBJ1-4, with D perhaps TRBD1 (5 bases). V lost 4 bases to trimming and J lost 4 bases, with 13 bases between them. The CDR3 sequence is 15 residues long. The germline gives CDR1 MNHEY, CDR2 SMNVEV (reference sequence). DNA of the CDR3: TGTGCCAGCAGTTCAGGACACGTTATTAATGAAAAACTGTTTTTT. Residues: CASSSGHVINEKLFF.